This is a list of T cell receptor beta chains from one sample in a study of blood T cell repertoires in COVID-19. Profiled with immunoSEQ multiplex PCR; TCRdb holds only in-frame clones, not every one. The data hold around 150,000 clones, with 80% to 85% observed a single time. Source material: peripheral blood. Every receptor here comes from a woman aged 55-70 years with acute or convalescent COVID-19. Each CDR3 is given with its conserved first and last residue. Each record gives: D gene, V gene, J gene, clone size, CDR3 DNA, CDR3 protein. D genes are given only for firm matches. Clone size, where shown, is once, few, many, or a class for clones that have expanded.

>-|TRBV5-5|TRBJ1-1|few
TGTGCCAGCACAATCGAGCTACTGAACACTGAAGCTTTCTTT
CASTIELLNTEAFF
>TRBD2|TRBV18|TRBJ2-3|-
TGTGCCAGCTCACCACGGGAGGGCTCCCTTACAATCGATACGCAGTATTTT
CASSPREGSLTIDTQYF
>-|TRBV3-1/TRBV3-2|TRBJ1-2|-
TGTGCCAGCAGCCAAGAAGAGGGATTTTGGGATGGCTACACCTTC
CASSQEEGFWDGYTF
>TRBD1|TRBV28|TRBJ2-2|-
TGTGCCAGTCGAAGAAGTCCCGGGACAGGGAACACCGGGGAGCTGTTTTTT
CASRRSPGTGNTGELFF
>-|TRBV7-7|TRBJ2-3|-
TGTGCCAGCAGCAAGCGAACAGGTCTTGCAGATACGCAGTATTTT
CASSKRTGLADTQYF
>-|TRBV18|TRBJ2-5|-
TGTGCCAGCTCACCGGGACAAGCCTCAGAGACCCAGTACTTC
CASSPGQASETQYF
>TRBD2|TRBV28|TRBJ2-1|few
TGTGCCAGCAGTTTTGGGGTTTGGACTAGCGAAGTAGAGAATGAGCAGTTCTTC
CASSFGVWTSEVENEQFF
>TRBD2|TRBV7-2|TRBJ2-1|-
TGTGCCAGCAGCTTAGGAGGGAGGGCCGGGAATGAGCAGTTCTTC
CASSLGGRAGNEQFF
>-|TRBV14|TRBJ2-1|-
TGTGCCAGCAGCCAAGTCGGCGGGATGCAGTTCTTC
CASSQVGGMQFF
>-|TRBV3-1/TRBV3-2|TRBJ2-3|-
TGTGCCAGCAGCCTGCGGGTGGCCACAGATACGCAGTATTTT
CASSLRVATDTQYF
>-|TRBV27|TRBJ1-2|-
TGTGCCAGCAGTCCTAGAACAGGAATCTATGGCTACACCTTC
CASSPRTGIYGYTF
>-|TRBV6-6|TRBJ1-1|once
TGTGCCAGCAGCCACTCAGGGGCTCTCGGGAACACTGAAGCTTTCTTT
CASSHSGALGNTEAFF
>-|TRBV7-8|TRBJ2-5|-
TGTGCCAGCAGCTTAGCCCGGTCCTCCAGGGGTTCCGAAGAGACCCAGTACTTC
CASSLARSSRGSEETQYF
>-|TRBV27|TRBJ1-1|-
TGTGCCAGCAGTTTCAGAGGGGGAACTGAAGCTTTCTTT
CASSFRGGTEAFF
>-|TRBV6-2/TRBV6-3|TRBJ2-7|-
TGTGCCAGCAGTCCGTCCGGTATCTACGAGCAGTACTTC
CASSPSGIYEQYF
>TRBD1|TRBV29-1|TRBJ2-1|-
TGCAGTGCCTTGACAGGGATCCTCTACAATGAGCAGTTCTTC
CSALTGILYNEQFF
>TRBD2|TRBV29-1|TRBJ2-1|-
TGCAGCGTGGCCCCTCTACGAGGGCGGGAGGGATTGGTAGAGCAGTTCTTC
CSVAPLRGREGLVEQFF
>-|TRBV7-9|TRBJ1-2|-
TGTGCCAGCAGCCCGGGGGAGGTTAACACAGGTTACACCTTC
CASSPGEVNTGYTF
>-|TRBV29-1|TRBJ1-1|-
TGCAGCGTCAGACTTCAGATGAACACTGAAGCTTTCTTT
CSVRLQMNTEAFF
>TRBD2|TRBV7-3|TRBJ2-1|-
TGTGCCAGCAGCCTTAGCGGGAGGGGGGACAATGAGCAGTTCTTC
CASSLSGRGDNEQFF
>TRBD1|TRBV10-3|TRBJ1-2|-
TGTGCCATCAGTGAGGCTGCCAGGGGGCCTAACTATGGCTACACCTTC
CAISEAARGPNYGYTF
>-|TRBV7-2|TRBJ1-5|-
TGTGCCAGCAGCTCAACCGTACTTACGACCGGGGGGCCCCAGCATTTT
CASSSTVLTTGGPQHF
>TRBD2|TRBV5-4|TRBJ2-5|-
TGTGCCAGCAACCCTAGCGGGAGGCGACAAGAGACCCAGTACTTC
CASNPSGRRQETQYF
>-|TRBV10-3|TRBJ1-2|few
TGTGCCATCAGTGAGGTGACAGCCTATGGCTACACCTTC
CAISEVTAYGYTF
>-|TRBV6-5|TRBJ2-7|-
TGTGCCAGCAGTTACGCAAGGGGCACCTACGAGCAGTACTTC
CASSYARGTYEQYF
>-|TRBV27|TRBJ1-2|-
TGTGCCAGCAGTCCCATGGGAGCGTTACCCTATGGCTACACCTTC
CASSPMGALPYGYTF
>-|TRBV7-8|TRBJ2-7|-
TGTGCCAGCAGCCCTTACACCTCCTCCTACGAGCAGTACTTC
CASSPYTSSYEQYF
>TRBD1|TRBV7-7|TRBJ2-7|-
TGTGCTAGCAGGAAGGGGCGGGACAGGTTATACGAGCAGTACTTC
CASRKGRDRLYEQYF
>TRBD2|TRBV28|TRBJ2-7|-
TGTGCCAGCAGCTATCTAGCGGGACACTCCTACTACGAGCAGTACTTC
CASSYLAGHSYYEQYF
>TRBD1|TRBV29-1|TRBJ1-5|-
TGCAGCGTTGGGGGGGGGACAGGTAATCAGCCCCAGCATTTT
CSVGGGTGNQPQHF
>TRBD2|TRBV6-6|TRBJ2-5|-
TGTGCCAGCAGTCACTACGGACTAGCGGAAGAGACCCAGTACTTC
CASSHYGLAEETQYF
>-|TRBV28|TRBJ1-2|few
TGTGCCAGCAGTTTATCGGGGGTCTATGGCTACACCTTC
CASSLSGVYGYTF
>TRBD2|TRBV24-1|TRBJ2-3|-
TGTGCCACCTCGGCGGGAGGCACAGATACGCAGTATTTT
CATSAGGTDTQYF
>-|TRBV20-1|TRBJ2-6|-
TGCAGTGCTAGTCAGACGGGACATGGGGCCAACGTCCTGACTTTC
CSASQTGHGANVLTF
>TRBD1|TRBV6-5|TRBJ1-4|-
TGTGCCAGCAGTCCAGACAGGGTAAATGAAAAACTGTTTTTT
CASSPDRVNEKLFF
>TRBD1|TRBV23-1|TRBJ1-2|-
TGCGCCAGATGGTATGACAGGGCGAGCACCTTC
CARWYDRASTF
>TRBD1|TRBV28|TRBJ2-5|-
TGTGCCAGCAGTTTGGCTGGACAGGCAATGGGGGAGACCCAGTACTTC
CASSLAGQAMGETQYF
>-|TRBV28|TRBJ1-3|many
TGTGCCAGCGGCGCGACAGCAACTGGAAACACCATATATTTT
CASGATATGNTIYF
>-|TRBV25-1|TRBJ1-5|-
TGTGCCAGCAGTAGCGAGGGAAGCAATCAGCCCCAGCATTTT
CASSSEGSNQPQHF
>-|TRBV25-1|TRBJ1-2|-
TGTGCCAGCAGCGAAACAGGTCGATATGGCTACACCTTC
CASSETGRYGYTF
>TRBD2|TRBV28|TRBJ2-1|-
TGTGCCAGCAGTTCAGGACTAGCTGGCTACAATGAGCAGTTCTTC
CASSSGLAGYNEQFF
>-|TRBV19|TRBJ1-5|-
TGTGCCAGTAGCGACAGGTCTGGTCAGCCCCAGCATTTT
CASSDRSGQPQHF
>TRBD1|TRBV9|TRBJ1-4|-
TGTGCCAGCAGCAGGGGACAGGGAGAAAAACTGTTTTTT
CASSRGQGEKLFF
>TRBD1|TRBV28|TRBJ1-3|-
TGTGCCAGCAGCCGACAGGGATACTCTGGAAACACCATATATTTT
CASSRQGYSGNTIYF
>TRBD1|TRBV11-2|TRBJ2-1|few
TGTGCCAGCAGCTTCAGAGGGACAGGGGTACTCAATGAGCAGTTCTTC
CASSFRGTGVLNEQFF